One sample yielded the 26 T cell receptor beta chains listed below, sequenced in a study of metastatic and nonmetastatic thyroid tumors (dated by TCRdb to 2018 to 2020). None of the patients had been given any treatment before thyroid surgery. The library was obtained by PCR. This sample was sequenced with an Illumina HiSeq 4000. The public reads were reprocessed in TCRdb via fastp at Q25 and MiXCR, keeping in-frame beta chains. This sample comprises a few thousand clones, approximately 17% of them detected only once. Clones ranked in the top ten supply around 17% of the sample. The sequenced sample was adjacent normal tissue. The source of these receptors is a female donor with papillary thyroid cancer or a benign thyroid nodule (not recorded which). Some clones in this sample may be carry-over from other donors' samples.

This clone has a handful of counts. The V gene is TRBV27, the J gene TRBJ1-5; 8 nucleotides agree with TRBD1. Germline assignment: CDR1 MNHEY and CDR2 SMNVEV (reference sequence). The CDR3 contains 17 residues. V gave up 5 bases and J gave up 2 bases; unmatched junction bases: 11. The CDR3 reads CASSTWTGIGRNQPQHF. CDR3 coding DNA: TGTGCCAGCAGTACATGGACAGGGATCGGGCGCAATCAGCCCCAGCATTTT.

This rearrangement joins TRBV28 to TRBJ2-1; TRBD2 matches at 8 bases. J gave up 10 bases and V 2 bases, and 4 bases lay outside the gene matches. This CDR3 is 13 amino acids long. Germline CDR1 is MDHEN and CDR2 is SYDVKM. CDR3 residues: CASSLTGGWEQFF. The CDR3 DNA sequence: TGTGCCAGCAGTTTAACGGGAGGGTGGGAGCAGTTCTTC.

CDR3 DNA sequence: TGTGCCAGCAGCCCCTTAAATATGGGAAACACCATATATTTT. Protein: CASSPLNMGNTIYF. V is TRBV6-1 and J is TRBJ1-3; no reliable D call. Trimming took 6 bases from V and 4 from J, leaving 13 bases between them. Germline V gene sequence: CDR1 MNHNS, CDR2 SASEGT. The CDR3 is 14 residues long.

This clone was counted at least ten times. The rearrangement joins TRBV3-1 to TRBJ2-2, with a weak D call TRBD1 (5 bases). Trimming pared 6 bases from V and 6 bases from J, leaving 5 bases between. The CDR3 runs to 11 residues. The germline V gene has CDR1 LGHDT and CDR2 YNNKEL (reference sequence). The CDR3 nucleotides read TGTGCCAGCAGAGGGGCCGGGGAGCTGTTTTTT. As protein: CASRGAGELFF.

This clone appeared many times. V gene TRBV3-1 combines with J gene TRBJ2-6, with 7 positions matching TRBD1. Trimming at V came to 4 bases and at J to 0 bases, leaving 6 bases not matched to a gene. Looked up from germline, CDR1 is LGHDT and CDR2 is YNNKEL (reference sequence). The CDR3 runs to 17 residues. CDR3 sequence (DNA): TGTGCCAGCAGCCCAGGGGACAGAGGCTCTGGGGCCAACGTCCTGACTTTC. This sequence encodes CASSPGDRGSGANVLTF.

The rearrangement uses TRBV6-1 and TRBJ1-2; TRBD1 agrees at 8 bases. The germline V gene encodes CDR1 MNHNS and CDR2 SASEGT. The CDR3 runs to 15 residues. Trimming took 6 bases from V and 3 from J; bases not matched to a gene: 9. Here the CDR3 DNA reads TGTGCCAGCAGCGCCCAGGGGGCAGATCACTATGGCTACACCTTC. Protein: CASSAQGADHYGYTF.

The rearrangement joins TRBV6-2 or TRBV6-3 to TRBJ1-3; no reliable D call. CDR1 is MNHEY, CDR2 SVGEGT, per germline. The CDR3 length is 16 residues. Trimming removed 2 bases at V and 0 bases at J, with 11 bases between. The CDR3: CASSYGRATSGNTIYF. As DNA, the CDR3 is TGTGCCAGCAGTTACGGAAGGGCGACCTCTGGAAACACCATATATTTT.

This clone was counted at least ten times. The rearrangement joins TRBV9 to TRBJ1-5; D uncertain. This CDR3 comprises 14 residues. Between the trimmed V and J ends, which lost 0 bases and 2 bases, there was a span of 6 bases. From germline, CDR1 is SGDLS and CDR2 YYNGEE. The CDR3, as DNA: TGTGCCAGCAGCGTAGGGCCGCGCAATCAGCCCCAGCATTTT. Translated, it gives CASSVGPRNQPQHF.

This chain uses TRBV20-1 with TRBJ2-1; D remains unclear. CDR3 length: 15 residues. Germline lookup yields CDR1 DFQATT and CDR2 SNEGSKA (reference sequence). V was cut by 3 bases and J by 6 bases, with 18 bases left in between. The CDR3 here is CSARAIGAFANEQFF. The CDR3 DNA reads TGCAGTGCTAGGGCGATCGGAGCCTTTGCCAATGAGCAGTTCTTC.

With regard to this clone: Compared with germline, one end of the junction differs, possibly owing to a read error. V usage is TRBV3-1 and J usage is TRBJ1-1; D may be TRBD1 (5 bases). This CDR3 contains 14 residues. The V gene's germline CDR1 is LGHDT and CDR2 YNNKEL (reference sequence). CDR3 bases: TGTGCCAACACCGCCGGGGCAGGATACACTAAAGCTTTCTTT. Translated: CANTAGAGYTKAFF.

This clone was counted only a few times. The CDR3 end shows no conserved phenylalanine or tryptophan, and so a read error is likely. The chain's CDR3 is CASSNGLGTLYEQYA. The CDR3 DNA follows: TGTGCCAGCAGTAATGGACTCGGAACTCTCTACGAGCAGTACGCC. The chain carries TRBV28 and TRBJ2-7, with a possible D match to TRBD2 (5 bases). The CDR3 length is 15 residues. The V end was cut by 5 bases, the J end by 3 bases, with 17 bases between. The germline CDR1 and CDR2 sequences are MDHEN and SYDVKM.

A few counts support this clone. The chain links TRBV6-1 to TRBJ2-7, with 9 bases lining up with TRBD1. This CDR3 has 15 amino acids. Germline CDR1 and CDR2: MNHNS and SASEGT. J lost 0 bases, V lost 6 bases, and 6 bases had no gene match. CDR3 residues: CASRGGDRDSYEQYF. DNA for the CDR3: TGTGCCAGCAGGGGTGGGGACAGGGACTCCTACGAGCAGTACTTC.

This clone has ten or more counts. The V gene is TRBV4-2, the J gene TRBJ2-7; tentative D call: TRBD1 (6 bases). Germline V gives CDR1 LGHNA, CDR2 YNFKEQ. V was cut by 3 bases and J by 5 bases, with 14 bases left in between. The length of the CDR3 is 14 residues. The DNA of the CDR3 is TGTGCCAGCAGCCAGACACAGGGTTTCCACGAGCAGTACTTC. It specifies CASSQTQGFHEQYF.

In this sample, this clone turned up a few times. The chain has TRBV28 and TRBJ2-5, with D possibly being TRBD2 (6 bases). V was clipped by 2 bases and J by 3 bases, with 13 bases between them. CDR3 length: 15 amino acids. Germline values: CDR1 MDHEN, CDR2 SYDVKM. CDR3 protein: CASSLQGGLEETQYF. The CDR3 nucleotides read TGTGCCAGCAGTTTACAGGGAGGTTTGGAAGAGACCCAGTACTTC.

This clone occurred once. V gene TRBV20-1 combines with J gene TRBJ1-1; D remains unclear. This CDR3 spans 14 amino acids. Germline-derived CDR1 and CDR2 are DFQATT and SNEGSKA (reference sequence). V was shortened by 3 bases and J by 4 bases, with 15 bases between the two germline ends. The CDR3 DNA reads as TGCAGTGCTAGTCCCTCTTTTCACCCCACTGAAGCTTTCTTT. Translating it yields CSASPSFHPTEAFF.

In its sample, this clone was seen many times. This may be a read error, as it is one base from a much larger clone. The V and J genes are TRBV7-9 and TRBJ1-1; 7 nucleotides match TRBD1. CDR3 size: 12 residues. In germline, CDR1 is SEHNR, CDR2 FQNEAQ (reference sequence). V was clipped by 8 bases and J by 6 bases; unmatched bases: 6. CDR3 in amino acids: CASGRDRAEAFF. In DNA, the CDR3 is TGTGCCAGCGGCCGCGACAGGGCTGAAGCTTTCTTT.

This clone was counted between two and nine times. CDR3 in amino acids: CSADSGRAYEQYV. The CDR3 coding sequence is TGCAGTGCGGATAGCGGGAGGGCCTACGAGCAGTACGTC. The chain joins TRBV20-1 to TRBJ2-7; 11 bases are shared with TRBD2. CDR3 length equals 13 residues. V shed 6 bases and J 2 bases; nucleotides not matched to a gene: 3. Germline CDR1 reads DFQATT; CDR2 reads SNEGSKA (reference sequence).

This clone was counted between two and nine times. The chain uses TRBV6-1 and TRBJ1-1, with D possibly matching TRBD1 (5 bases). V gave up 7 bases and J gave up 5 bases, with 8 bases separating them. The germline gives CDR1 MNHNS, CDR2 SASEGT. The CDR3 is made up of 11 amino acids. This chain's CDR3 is CASTGRTEAFF. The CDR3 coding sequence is TGTGCCAGCACAGGGAGGACTGAAGCTTTCTTT.

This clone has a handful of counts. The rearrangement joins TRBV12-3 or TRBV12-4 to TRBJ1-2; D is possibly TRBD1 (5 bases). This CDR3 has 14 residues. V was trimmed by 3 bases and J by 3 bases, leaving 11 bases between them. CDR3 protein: CASSFLGAYYGYTF. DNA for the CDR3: TGTGCCAGCAGTTTTCTCGGGGCTTACTATGGCTACACCTTC.

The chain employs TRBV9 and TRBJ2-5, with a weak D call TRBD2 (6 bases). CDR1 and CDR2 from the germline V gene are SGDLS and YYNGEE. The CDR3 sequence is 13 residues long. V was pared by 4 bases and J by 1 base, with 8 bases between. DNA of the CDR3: TGTGCCAGCAGCACCGGGGGCCAAGAGACCCAGTACTTC. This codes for CASSTGGQETQYF.

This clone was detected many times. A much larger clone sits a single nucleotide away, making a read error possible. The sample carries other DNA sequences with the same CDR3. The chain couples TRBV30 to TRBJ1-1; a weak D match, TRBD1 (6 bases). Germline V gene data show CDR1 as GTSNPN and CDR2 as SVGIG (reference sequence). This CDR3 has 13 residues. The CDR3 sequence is CAWARGMNTEAFF. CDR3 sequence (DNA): TGTGCCTGGGCCAGGGGAATGAACACTGAAGCTTTCTTC.

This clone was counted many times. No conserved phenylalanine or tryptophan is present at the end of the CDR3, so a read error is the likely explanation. As DNA, the CDR3 is TGTGCCAGCAGTTTACGGGATGAGCAGTTCCTC. Encoded protein: CASSLRDEQFL. The V call is TRBV12-3 or TRBV12-4, the J call TRBJ2-1; the D is unclear. The CDR3 runs to 11 residues. V lost 2 bases, J lost 8 bases, and 4 bases lay in between.

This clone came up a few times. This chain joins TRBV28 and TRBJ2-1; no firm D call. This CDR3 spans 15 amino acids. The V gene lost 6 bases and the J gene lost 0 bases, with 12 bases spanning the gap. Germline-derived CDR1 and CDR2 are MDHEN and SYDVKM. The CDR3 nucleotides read TGTGCCAGCAGCCTCGTCCCTAGCTCCTACAATGAGCAGTTCTTC. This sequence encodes CASSLVPSSYNEQFF.

The CDR3 DNA is TGTGCCAGCAGCAAGACCAATAGCAATCAGCCCCAGCATTTT. Protein sequence: CASSKTNSNQPQHF. This sequence joins TRBV6-1 and TRBJ1-5; no clear D gene. The CDR3 is 14 amino acids. Between the trimmed V and J ends, which lost 6 bases and 0 bases, there was a span of 9 bases. The V gene's germline CDR1 is MNHNS and CDR2 SASEGT.

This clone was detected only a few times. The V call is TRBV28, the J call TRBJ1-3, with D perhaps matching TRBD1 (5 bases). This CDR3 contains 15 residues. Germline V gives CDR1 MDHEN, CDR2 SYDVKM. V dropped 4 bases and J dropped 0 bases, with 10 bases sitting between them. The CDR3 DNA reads TGTGCCAGCAGTTCGGAGACAGTCTCTGGAAACACCATATATTTT. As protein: CASSSETVSGNTIYF.

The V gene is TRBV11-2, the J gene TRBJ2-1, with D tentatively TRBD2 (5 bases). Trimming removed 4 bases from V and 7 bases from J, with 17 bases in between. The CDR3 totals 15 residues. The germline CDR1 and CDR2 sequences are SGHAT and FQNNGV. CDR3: CASSSRGWAGNEQFF. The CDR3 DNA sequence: TGTGCCAGCAGCTCCCGGGGTTGGGCCGGTAATGAGCAGTTCTTC.